This TCR beta chain was identified in a study of T cell repertoires in cytomegalovirus infection (dated by TCRdb to about 2019). Background on the whole study: Donor HLA type was relevant to the analysis, because carriage of CMV infection together with the matching HLA type was indicated by public TCR beta signatures.

V sheds 5 bases and J sheds 6 bases, leaving 13 bases between their ends. The CDR3 contains 13 residues, cysteine and phenylalanine counted. The sequence is cut down to CDR3 DNA, 39 bases in frame from base 1. Findings and caveats that apply to the study as a whole: Cumulative frequency of public TCR beta family members discriminated carriers of CMV infection plus the relevant HLA type in this cohort and an independent roughly 350-donor cohort. The ex vivo response was dominated by HLA-C-restricted CMV-specific TCR beta clonotypes, and the single most frequent clonotype in two of eight donors was supplied by these HLA-C-restricted clonotypes.

Sequenced on an Illumina HiSeq 1500. TCRdb itself trimmed the public reads at Q25 with fastp, ran MiXCR and retained productive beta chains. Every distinct CDR3 protein forms one entry, paired with its most common genes and DNA. The sample table lists approximately 750,000 distinct CDR3 sequences, 35% to 45% of them with a count of one. The ten largest clones take up around 2.6% of the sample. As for this clonotype: The target of this receptor is not known. There are no base qualities to consult, and no much larger clone falls within one base.

This receptor was taken from a human donor in good health (CMV status not recorded). Some clones in this sample may be carry-over from other donors' samples. The material sequenced was PBMCs. The sequence links TRBV12-3 or TRBV12-4 to TRBJ1-2, and perhaps TRBD1 as D gene, on 6 matching bases. The nucleotides are TGTGCCAGCAGTATAAGGACAGCCGATGGCTACACCTTC. It translates to CASSIRTADGYTF.